The source of this T cell receptor (beta chain) is a study of blood T cells in healthy people across ages. The table lists this clonotype with many counts. Its cognate antigen is unknown. The CDR3 runs to 14 residues. The germline V and J ends were trimmed by 0 bases and 4 bases, with 7 bases remaining between them. The germline gives CDR1 SGHDT, CDR2 YYEEEE. The study's findings and limits: The study lacked donor CMV status, which possibly confounded expanded clonotype changes. When one million T cells were used, diversity estimates were thought to be underestimates.

For the second PCR, which ran for about 7 to 11 cycles, a sample-barcoded 5' primer and a J-beta primer mix were used. Tags on each cDNA molecule came from a template-switch adaptor with 12 random nucleotides. Via MiXCR, TCRdb re-called the 5' RACE reads, giving one row per CDR3 protein. The table shows about 930,000 distinct CDR3 sequences, with about 29% occurring only once. The same specimen was also included in a second study, on T cells of mothers and their children.

Sequencing input: blood. The chain employs TRBV5-6 and TRBJ2-2, with D perhaps matching TRBD1 or TRBD2 (6 bases each). This sequence originates from a woman in her forties in good health. The CDR3 sequence: CASSLEGGTGELFF. The DNA for the CDR3 is TGTGCCAGCAGCTTGGAGGGGGGCACCGGGGAGCTGTTTTTT.